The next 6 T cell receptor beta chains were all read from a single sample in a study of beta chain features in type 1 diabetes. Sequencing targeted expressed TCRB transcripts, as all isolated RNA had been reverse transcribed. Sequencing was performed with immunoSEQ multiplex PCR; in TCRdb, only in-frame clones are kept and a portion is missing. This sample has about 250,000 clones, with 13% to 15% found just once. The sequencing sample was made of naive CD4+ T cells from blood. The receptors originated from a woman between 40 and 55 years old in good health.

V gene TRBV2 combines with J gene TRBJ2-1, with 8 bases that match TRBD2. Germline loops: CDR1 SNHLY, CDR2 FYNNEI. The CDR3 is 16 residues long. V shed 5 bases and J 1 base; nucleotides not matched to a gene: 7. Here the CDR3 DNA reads TGTGCCAGCAGTTTAAGCGGGGGCCTTTCCTACAATGAGCAGTTCTTC. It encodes CASSLSGGLSYNEQFF.

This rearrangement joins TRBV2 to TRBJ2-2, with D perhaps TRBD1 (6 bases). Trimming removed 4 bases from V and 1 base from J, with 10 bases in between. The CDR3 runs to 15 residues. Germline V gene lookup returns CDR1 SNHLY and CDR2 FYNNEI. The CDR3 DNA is TGTGCCAGCAGTGGGGGGCCTATGAACACCGGGGAGCTGTTTTTT. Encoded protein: CASSGGPMNTGELFF.

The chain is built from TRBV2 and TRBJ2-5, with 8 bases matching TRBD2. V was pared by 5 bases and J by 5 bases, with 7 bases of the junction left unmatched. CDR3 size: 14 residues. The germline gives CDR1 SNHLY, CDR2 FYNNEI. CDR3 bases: TGTGCCAGCAGTATCGGGGGGGCGCGGGAGACCCAGTACTTC. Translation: CASSIGGARETQYF.

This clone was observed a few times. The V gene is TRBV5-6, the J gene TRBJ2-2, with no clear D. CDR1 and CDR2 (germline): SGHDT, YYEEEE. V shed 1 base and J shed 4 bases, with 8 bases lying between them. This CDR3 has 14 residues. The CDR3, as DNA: TGTGCCAGCAGCTTGAAGGCAGGCACCGGGGAGCTGTTTTTT. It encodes CASSLKAGTGELFF. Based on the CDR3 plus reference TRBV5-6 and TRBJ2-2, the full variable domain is DAGVTQSPTHLIKTRGQQVTLRCSPKSGHDTVSWYQQALGQGPQFIFQYYEEEERQRGNFPDRFSGHQFPNYSSELNVNALLLGDSALYLCASSLKAGTGELFFGEGSRLTVL.

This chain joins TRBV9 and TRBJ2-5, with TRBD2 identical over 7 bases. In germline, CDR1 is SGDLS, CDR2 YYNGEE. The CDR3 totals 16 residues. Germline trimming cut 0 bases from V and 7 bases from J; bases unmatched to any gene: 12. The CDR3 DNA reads TGTGCCAGCAGCGTAGGCGGGGTCAGCGGGGCCCCGACCCAGTACTTC. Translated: CASSVGGVSGAPTQYF.

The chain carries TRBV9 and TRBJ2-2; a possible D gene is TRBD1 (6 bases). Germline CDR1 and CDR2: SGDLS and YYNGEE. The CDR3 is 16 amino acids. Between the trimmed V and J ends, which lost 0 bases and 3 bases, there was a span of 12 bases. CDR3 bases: TGTGCCAGCAGCGTAGGTCAGGGGCGAGACACCGGGGAGCTGTTTTTT. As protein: CASSVGQGRDTGELFF.